The TCR beta chain under discussion was sequenced for a study of blood T cell repertoires in COVID-19. Per the germline V gene, CDR1 is SQVTM and CDR2 is ANQGSEA. The CDR3 contains 13 residues. Trimming shortened V by 4 bases and J by 5 bases, and 14 bases separated the two germline ends. Produced via immunoSEQ multiplex PCR; TCRdb's table is partial and in-frame only. This sample yields around 250,000 clones, of which approximately 81% are seen a single time; roughly 3% belongs to the top ten. This clone was seen ten or more times. This receptor was obtained from a woman aged 18-29 years with acute or convalescent COVID-19. The genes are TRBV29-1 and TRBJ2-5; weak D call: TRBD1 (6 bases). The sequencing input was peripheral blood. The CDR3 protein is CSVVGARGETQYF. The CDR3 coding sequence is TGCAGCGTTGTAGGGGCGAGGGGGGAGACCCAGTACTTC.